The 27 T cell receptor beta chains below all came from one sample that was sequenced in a study of shared clonotypes between healthy human individuals (dated by TCRdb to 2020 to 2022). Receptor libraries were prepared by the immunoSEQ multiplex PCR assay. This is the immuneACCESS table as TCRdb keeps it, with only in-frame sequences that have V and J called. A part of the clones is gone; compared with another copy, unresolved V genes explain less than half, and the rest is unexplained. The sample table records some 2,100,000 clones; 90% to 97% of these occur just once. Together, the top ten hold more than 0.1% of the sample. What was sequenced was naive CD4+ T cells sorted from blood. Read against the paper, the sample's cell subset or site label means: CD45RA+ positively selected. The source is a man between 18 and 29 years old in good health.

There are a few counts of this clone. In the same sample, other DNA sequences code for this CDR3. This chain connects TRBV30 to TRBJ1-5; the D is unclear. The length of the CDR3 is 13 residues. Germline V gene sequence: CDR1 GTSNPN, CDR2 SVGIG (reference sequence). V lost 0 bases and J 4 bases, leaving 7 bases between the germline ends. CDR3 sequence reads: CAWSVSVNQPQHF. The CDR3 DNA reads as TGTGCCTGGAGTGTATCGGTGAATCAGCCCCAGCATTTT.

The chain has TRBV27 and TRBJ1-5; D possibly corresponds to TRBD1 (6 bases). V lost 5 bases and J 4 bases, leaving 18 bases between the germline ends. This CDR3 is built from 16 residues. Germline CDR1 MNHEY, CDR2 SMNVEV (reference sequence). CDR3 DNA sequence: TGTGCCAGCAGTCCCATAGGGGGGACTGGGAATCAGCCCCAGCATTTT. Translation gives CASSPIGGTGNQPQHF.

In the case of this clone: This specimen includes other DNA sequences encoding the same CDR3. This chain links TRBV5-1 with TRBJ2-7; D unclear. CDR3 length: 13 residues. Germline V gene sequence: CDR1 SGHRS, CDR2 YFSETQ. V was clipped by 5 bases and J by 0 bases, with 9 bases between them. The CDR3 is CASRTSSSYEQYF. The CDR3 region has the DNA TGCGCCAGCAGGACCTCAAGCTCCTACGAGCAGTACTTC.

This rearrangement joins TRBV5-1 to TRBJ2-5; 12 bases fit TRBD2. Germline V gene sequence: CDR1 SGHRS, CDR2 YFSETQ. This CDR3 has 18 amino acids. V trimming: 2 bases; J trimming: 7 bases; junction bases outside the gene matches: 15. The CDR3 region is CASSLRVFGTSGSGTQYF. The DNA of the CDR3 is TGCGCCAGCAGCTTAAGAGTTTTCGGGACTAGCGGGTCGGGGACCCAGTACTTC.

V gene TRBV5-6 combines with J gene TRBJ2-1; D is unresolved. Germline values: CDR1 SGHDT, CDR2 YYEEEE. This CDR3 region has 14 residues. The V and J ends lost 0 bases and 9 bases respectively, with 13 bases between them. CDR3 amino acids: CASSLADRAGEQFF. The DNA of the CDR3 is TGTGCCAGCAGCTTGGCCGACCGCGCCGGTGAGCAGTTCTTC.

This rearrangement joins TRBV18 to TRBJ2-5; D call uncertain. This CDR3 region has 13 residues. Germline lookup yields CDR1 KGHSH and CDR2 LQKENI. V was clipped by 4 bases and J by 3 bases, with 9 bases between them. CDR3 sequence reads: CASSLPWEETQYF. CDR3 coding DNA: TGTGCCAGCTCACTACCGTGGGAAGAGACCCAGTACTTC.

As to this clone: The same CDR3 can be traced to other DNA sequences in this sample. The chain combines TRBV2 with TRBJ1-2; 7 bases line up with TRBD1. Germline V gene lookup returns CDR1 SNHLY and CDR2 FYNNEI. The V segment lost 5 bases and the J segment 0 bases; nucleotides outside the gene matches: 3. CDR3 size: 14 residues. CDR3 sequence reads: CASSPGGANYGYTF. The CDR3 region has the DNA TGTGCCAGCAGTCCAGGGGGAGCTAACTATGGCTACACCTTC. Based on the CDR3 plus reference TRBV2 and TRBJ1-2, the full variable domain is EPEVTQTPSHQVTQMGQEVILRCVPISNHLYFYWYRQILGQKVEFLVSFYNNEISEKSEIFDDQFSVERPDGSNFTLKIRSTKLEDSAMYFCASSPGGANYGYTFGSGTRLTVV.

The chain employs TRBV18 and TRBJ2-5; TRBD2 aligns across 12 bases. CDR3 length equals 15 residues. Trimming at V came to 3 bases and at J to 5 bases, leaving 4 bases not matched to a gene. CDR1 and CDR2 (germline): KGHSH, LQKENI. DNA for the CDR3: TGTGCCAGCTCACCGAGACTAGCGGGAGACGAGACCCAGTACTTC. Residues: CASSPRLAGDETQYF.

This clone is a singleton in its sample. This rearrangement joins TRBV30 to TRBJ1-6; 8 nucleotides agree with TRBD1. V lost 3 bases to trimming and J lost 10 bases; unmatched junction nucleotides: 2. CDR3 length: 12 residues. The V gene's germline CDR1 is GTSNPN and CDR2 SVGIG (reference sequence). The CDR3 DNA reads as TGTGCCTGGAGCCAGGGGGCCTCACCCCTCCACTTT. The encoded protein is CAWSQGASPLHF.

Concerning this clone: No DNA is shown, since the ends of the CDR3 on it are uncertain; the CDR3 is the one TCRdb lists. The chain is built from TRBV6-5 and TRBJ1-4. The CDR3 numbers 16 amino acids, ends counted. The V gene's germline CDR1 is MNHEY and CDR2 SVGAGI. The chain's CDR3 is CASSSSGAEGREKLFF.

The J gene is TRBJ1-1, the V gene TRBV6-5, with 7 bases fitting TRBD1. CDR3 length: 16 residues. The germline V gene has CDR1 MNHEY and CDR2 SVGAGI. The trim removed 4 bases at V and 2 bases at J, leaving 10 bases unmatched. CDR3 DNA sequence: TGTGCCAGCAGTTCAAGGACGGGACAGAAAAACACTGAAGCTTTCTTT. It encodes CASSSRTGQKNTEAFF.

In regard to this clone: This sample also contains other DNA sequences that code for the same CDR3. The rearrangement joins TRBV5-6 to TRBJ2-7; D is undetermined. V was trimmed by 0 bases and J by 7 bases, leaving 8 bases between them. From germline, CDR1 is SGHDT and CDR2 YYEEEE. The CDR3 contains 12 residues. The CDR3 region has the DNA TGTGCCAGCAGCTTGGCCGTGGGGGAGCAGTACTTC. Protein sequence: CASSLAVGEQYF.

The sample holds one count of this clone. The chain carries TRBV4-1 and TRBJ1-5; the D is unclear. V shed 0 bases and J shed 5 bases, with 8 bases lying between them. Looked up from germline, CDR1 is MGHRA and CDR2 is YSYEKL. The CDR3 is 14 amino acids. For the CDR3, the DNA is TGCGCCAGCAGCCAAGATTGGGGAGATCAGCCCCAGCATTTT. Its translation is CASSQDWGDQPQHF.

The chain employs TRBV7-6 and TRBJ2-1, with 8 nucleotides matching TRBD2. Germline CDR1 is SGHVS and CDR2 is FNYEAQ. The CDR3 is 15 residues long. V lost 5 bases and J lost 9; bases outside the gene matches: 12. The CDR3 is CASSGAGGRRSEQFF. DNA for the CDR3: TGTGCCAGCAGCGGGGCGGGGGGCCGGCGTTCTGAGCAGTTCTTC.

The chain carries TRBV7-2 and TRBJ2-1; TRBD1 matches 9 bases. Germline V gene data show CDR1 as SGHTA and CDR2 as FQGNSA. CDR3 size: 16 residues. V gave up 5 bases and J gave up 3 bases; unmatched junction bases: 8. The CDR3 here is CASSPPGTGIYNEQFF. In DNA form, the CDR3 reads TGTGCCAGCAGCCCCCCGGGGACAGGGATCTACAATGAGCAGTTCTTC.

The V call is TRBV2, the J call TRBJ1-6, with D possibly TRBD1 on 6 matching bases. There are 15 residues in the CDR3. The ends were cut back, 3 bases at V and 7 bases at J, with 13 bases in the middle. CDR1 and CDR2 from the germline V gene are SNHLY and FYNNEI. The CDR3 reads CASSEPGQGNSPLHF. The CDR3 region has the DNA TGTGCCAGCAGTGAGCCCGGGCAGGGGAATTCACCCCTCCACTTT.

The rearrangement joins TRBV7-9 to TRBJ1-6; maybe TRBD1 (5 bases). Trimming took 3 bases from V and 10 from J, leaving 13 bases between them. The CDR3 covers 14 residues. Germline V gene data show CDR1 as SEHNR and CDR2 as FQNEAQ (reference sequence). The CDR3 is CASSFSGTQSPLHF. The CDR3, as DNA: TGTGCCAGCAGCTTTAGTGGGACCCAATCACCCCTCCACTTT.

Remarks on this clone: The same CDR3 also results from other DNA sequences found in this sample. This rearrangement joins TRBV4-1 to TRBJ1-5; D perhaps matches TRBD1 (6 bases). This CDR3 comprises 15 residues. CDR1 is MGHRA and CDR2 is YSYEKL in the germline V gene. Trimming cost V 0 bases and J 1 base, with 7 bases left between them. The CDR3 DNA sequence: TGCGCCAGCAGCCAAGAGGGGGCGAGCAATCAGCCCCAGCATTTT. This encodes CASSQEGASNQPQHF.

In regard to this clone: Other DNA variants within this sample encode the same CDR3. The chain combines TRBV9 with TRBJ2-1; D is uncertain. In germline, CDR1 is SGDLS, CDR2 YYNGEE. This CDR3 has 13 residues. The V end was cut by 2 bases, the J end by 4 bases, with 7 bases between. DNA of the CDR3: TGTGCCAGCAGCGTTGGGCAGTACAATGAGCAGTTCTTC. Translated, it gives CASSVGQYNEQFF.

This chain links TRBV14 with TRBJ2-5; 7 bases map to TRBD1. CDR1 is SGHDN, CDR2 FVKESK, per germline. This CDR3 region has 16 residues. V shed 0 bases and J 5 bases; nucleotides not matched to a gene: 9. CDR3 bases: TGTGCCAGCAGCCAAGATCGAGGGGGCGGTTTGGAGACCCAGTACTTC. It specifies CASSQDRGGGLETQYF.

A single count supports this clone. V usage is TRBV15 and J usage is TRBJ2-2; D not certain. The V end was cut by 3 bases, the J end by 4 bases, with 3 bases between. This CDR3 comprises 12 residues. Germline lookup yields CDR1 LNHNV and CDR2 YYDKDF (reference sequence). This CDR3 is CATSSRTGELFF. Written as DNA, the CDR3 is TGTGCCACCAGCAGTCGCACCGGGGAGCTGTTTTTT.

This clone has a handful of counts. This chain joins TRBV25-1 and TRBJ2-7; 9 nucleotides agree with TRBD1. Per the germline V gene, CDR1 is MGHDK and CDR2 is SYGVNS. This CDR3 contains 14 residues. The V and J ends lost 6 bases and 2 bases, in that order; junction bases with no gene match: 5. The CDR3 here is CASRGDRAPYEQYF. The DNA of the CDR3 is TGTGCCAGCAGGGGGGACAGGGCCCCCTACGAGCAGTACTTC.

The chain employs TRBV6-1 and TRBJ1-5, with TRBD1 matching 11 bases. The germline gives CDR1 MNHNS, CDR2 SASEGT. This CDR3 has 19 residues. J was trimmed by 1 base and V by 4 bases; bases with no gene match: 12. CDR3 bases: TGTGCCAGCAGTGCGGACAGGGGGCGCAGGTTAATGAGCAATCAGCCCCAGCATTTT. It codes for CASSADRGRRLMSNQPQHF.

J is TRBJ2-1 and V is TRBV7-2, with D unclear. In germline, CDR1 is SGHTA, CDR2 FQGNSA. Deletions cut 2 bases from V and 4 bases from J, with 6 bases between. The CDR3 is 13 residues long. The CDR3 reads CASSLHGYNEQFF. In DNA, the CDR3 is TGTGCCAGCAGCTTACACGGTTACAATGAGCAGTTCTTC. Full variable domain (rest looked up from reference TRBV7-2 and TRBJ2-1): GAGVSQSPSNKVTEKGKDVELRCDPISGHTALYWYRQSLGQGLEFLIYFQGNSAPDKSGLPSDRFSAERTGGSVSTLTIQRTQQEDSAVYLCASSLHGYNEQFFGPGTRLTVL.

In nucleotides, the CDR3 is TGTGCCAGCAGCTTAGGCCCGGACAGGGCTAACACTGAAGCTTTCTTT. This codes for CASSLGPDRANTEAFF. The chain employs TRBV11-2 and TRBJ1-1; 8 bases fit TRBD1. Germline V gene data show CDR1 as SGHAT and CDR2 as FQNNGV. This CDR3 spans 16 amino acids. The J segment lost 2 bases and the V segment lost 1 base, leaving 6 bases of the junction unmatched. The variable domain in full, completed from reference TRBV11-2 and TRBJ1-1, reads EAGVAQSPRYKIIEKRQSVAFWCNPISGHATLYWYQQILGQGPKLLIQFQNNGVVDDSQLPKDRFSAERLKGVDSTLKIQPAKLEDSAVYLCASSLGPDRANTEAFFGQGTRLTVV.

The CDR3 bases are TGCGCCAGCAGCCAAGATGGTAACGGGAGGACCCCGACGCAGTATTTT. This sequence encodes CASSQDGNGRTPTQYF. The V and J genes are TRBV4-3 and TRBJ2-3; 7 bases agree with TRBD2. Germline V gene sequence: CDR1 LGHNA, CDR2 YSLEER. The V gene end was trimmed by 0 bases and the J gene end by 9 bases; junction bases not matched to a gene: 12. The CDR3 has 16 residues.

J is TRBJ1-4 and V is TRBV6-1; 7 bases align to TRBD1. CDR1 is MNHNS and CDR2 is SASEGT in the germline V gene. V lost 4 bases to trimming and J lost 5 bases; unmatched junction nucleotides: 7. CDR3 size: 15 residues. As DNA, the CDR3 is TGTGCCAGCAGTGGCACAGGGGTGGGGAATGAAAAACTGTTTTTT. Residues: CASSGTGVGNEKLFF.